Reported below is one TCR beta chain. What it binds is not known. The PCR used 60 Vbeta and 13 Jbeta primers. Methods used by the authors: Roughly 80 million unique TCR beta chains, some 9.9 million shared, were counted in a later analysis. Method: immunoSEQ multiplex PCR; TCRdb's copy keeps in-frame clones and lacks some. V and J calls plus clone size are reproduced from that table; the DNA served to infer D and trimming. The data contain 150,000 to 200,000 clones, around 80% of them singletons. The data are from a study of cytomegalovirus exposure and HLA in healthy donors. The CDR3 loop spans 15 amino acids. The V gene's germline CDR1 is SGHTS and CDR2 YDEGEE. J was trimmed by 0 bases and V by 4 bases; bases with no gene match: 3. Study-wide points: In a later analysis, across HLA loci, associated TCR counts were highest for DRB1, lowest for HLA-C. Investigators reported approximately 170 TCR beta chains as tied to cytomegalovirus. Common viral pathogens seemed, in a later analysis, to connect with several of the most significant clusters.

The sequence derives from a woman under 40 in good health and CMV-seronegative. The sample taken for sequencing was PBMCs. The chain links TRBV5-8 to TRBJ2-2; 7 bases fit TRBD1. The CDR3 DNA sequence: TGTGCCAGCAGCCCCGGGACAGCGAACACCGGGGAGCTGTTTTTT. It translates to CASSPGTANTGELFF.